This paragraph covers one T cell receptor (beta chain) sequence. The antigen is not known. Trimming at V came to 7 bases and at J to 5 bases, leaving 11 bases not matched to a gene. The CDR3 contains 14 residues. The germline gives CDR1 SQVTM, CDR2 ANQGSEA. The entry originates in a study of post-analysis software for immune sequencing data. Study-wide background: The patients showed relapsing-remitting, secondary progressive and progressive-relapsing multiple sclerosis courses. Notes on the study in general: Comparison with controls showed significantly lower normalized Chao1 diversity in multiple sclerosis patients. TRBV5-6, TRBV5-1 and TRBV20-1 belonged to a set of roughly 5 TRBV segments that were more frequent in patients than controls. Samples from a shared batch, those prepared together, strongly co-clustered by F measure.

Unique molecular identifiers were carried by the TCR beta cDNA libraries. Researchers reported some 500,000 cDNA molecules coming from approximately 1 to 10 million T cells. A single record per CDR3 protein comes from TCRdb applying MiXCR to the PCR reads. The data hold 600,000 to 750,000 distinct CDR3 sequences, with 55% to 60% observed a single time. This chain links TRBV29-1 with TRBJ2-5, with TRBD1 matching 9 bases. This clonotype was obtained from a girl between 2 and 10 years old with multiple sclerosis. The sequenced sample was blood. Here the CDR3 DNA reads TGCAGCGCTGGTGGGACAGGGAATGCGGAGACCCAGTACTTC. Translation: CSAGGTGNAETQYF.